Given below is one T cell receptor (beta chain) in context. As yet, its antigen is unknown. Germline CDR1 reads MNHNY; CDR2 reads SVGAGI (reference sequence). Between the trimmed V and J ends, which lost 1 base and 3 bases, there was a span of 13 bases. The CDR3 spans 15 residues. Anyone with autoimmune disease history or systemic immunosuppression was excluded. This sample was taken from a study of OX40 agonist ivuxolimab in advanced cancers. Across the whole study: Ivuxolimab, which patients received intravenously every 2 weeks, was dosed at 0.01 to 10 mg/kg. Study-level points and caveats: Clones of CD4+ and CD8+ blood T cells grew by week 6 at doses of 0.1 to 3.0 mg/kg.

Generated by immunoSEQ multiplex PCR, the TCRdb table keeps only in-frame clones and is missing some. The sample shows around 60,000 clones, about nine tenths of them seen only once. The sample here was CD4+ or CD8+ T cells sorted from blood, taken in a trial of the OX40 agonist ivuxolimab. This sequence joins TRBV6-6 and TRBJ2-7; D remains unclear. The sequence came from an adult with an advanced solid tumor such as melanoma, head and neck, liver or kidney cancer. The CDR3, as DNA: TGTGCCAGCAGTTACTTTCCACAGAAAGGCTACGAGCAGTACTTC. As protein: CASSYFPQKGYEQYF.